This T cell receptor beta chain comes out of a study of a mutant IDH1 vaccine in newly diagnosed glioma. Study background: Patients had eight vaccinations, in weeks 1, 3, 5, 7, 11, 15, 19 and 23. Vaccine dosing followed radiotherapy by 4-6 weeks, or accompanied temozolomide cycles. Study-wide points: There were vaccine-induced immune responses in roughly 92% of the patients.

As for time point: week 11, during vaccination. Each dose of the vaccine consisted of 300 ug of mutant IDH1 20-mer peptide, with topical imiquimod. Each donor presented with a new WHO grade 3 or 4 astrocytoma that tested IDH1-mutant and showed ATRX loss. The CDR3 covers 15 residues. V was pared by 3 bases and J by 1 base, with 10 bases between. The V gene's germline CDR1 is LNHDA and CDR2 SQIVND (reference sequence). As to this clone: Its antigen is not identified.

Profiling relied on immunoSEQ multiplex PCR, and the TCRdb table lists in-frame clones only, not all of them. Of about 36,000 clones listed, around 80% are singletons. The TCR comes from a woman aged 30 to 39 with glioma. Some clones in this sample may be carry-over from other donors' samples. The sequences come from peripheral blood mononuclear cells (PBMCs), collected from a glioma patient whose treatment included an IDH1 peptide vaccine. This rearrangement joins TRBV19 to TRBJ1-5, with D unresolved. The CDR3 DNA follows: TGTGCCAGTAGTATTCCGCAGTCCAGCAATCAGCCCCAGCATTTT. Translated: CASSIPQSSNQPQHF.